Listed below are T cell receptor beta chains from one sample, sequenced in a study of cytomegalovirus exposure and HLA in healthy donors. The protocol was immunoSEQ multiplex PCR, while the TCRdb copy is restricted to in-frame clones and leaves out a portion. The profile shows 150,000 to 200,000 clones, about 90% of them singletons. The sequenced sample was PBMCs. All receptors come from a girl in the first two years of life in good health and CMV-seronegative. CDR3s include the opening cysteine and the closing phenylalanine or tryptophan. D genes are given only for firm matches. The size field is filled for only some rows; it gives once, few, many or a size class.

v_call,j_call,clone_size,d_call,cdr3_aa,cdr3_nt
TRBV21-1,TRBJ1-6,NA,NA,CASSKVIGGEYSPLHF,TGTGCCAGCAGCAAAGTGATAGGGGGCGAGTATTCACCCCTCCACTTT
TRBV20-1,TRBJ2-7,NA,NA,CSARDDGEQYF,TGCAGTGCTAGAGATGACGGGGAGCAGTACTTC
TRBV4-1,TRBJ2-1,NA,TRBD2,CASSQLMTSGFYNEQFF,TGCGCCAGCAGCCAACTGATGACTAGCGGGTTTTACAATGAGCAGTTCTTC
TRBV10-3,TRBJ2-1,NA,TRBD2,CAISESPIAGGAYNEQFF,TGTGCCATCAGTGAGTCGCCTATAGCGGGGGGGGCGTACAATGAGCAGTTCTTC
TRBV20-1,TRBJ2-7,NA,TRBD1,CSASDRGGQYF,TGCAGTGCTAGTGACAGGGGAGGGCAGTACTTC
TRBV14,TRBJ2-5,NA,TRBD1,CVQTGGPQETQYF,TGTGTCCAGACAGGGGGGCCACAAGAGACCCAGTACTTC
TRBV4-1,TRBJ2-1,once,TRBD2,CASSLGRAGAWVNEQFF,TGCGCCAGCAGCCTGGGGAGGGCGGGAGCGTGGGTCAATGAGCAGTTCTTC
TRBV7-6,TRBJ1-1,NA,NA,CASSLDSGNTEAFF,TGTGCCAGCAGCTTAGATTCCGGGAACACTGAAGCTTTCTTT
TRBV18,TRBJ1-2,NA,NA,CASSLLGQPNYGYTF,TGTGCCAGCTCACTACTTGGACAGCCGAACTATGGCTACACCTTC
TRBV11-1,TRBJ2-3,NA,TRBD2,CASSGRLAGEYSTDTQYF,TGTGCCAGCAGCGGAAGGCTAGCGGGAGAGTATAGCACAGATACGCAGTATTTT
TRBV11-2,TRBJ1-1,once,NA,CASSFSGFGTEAFF,TGTGCCAGCAGCTTCTCAGGGTTTGGCACTGAAGCTTTCTTT
TRBV5-6,TRBJ1-1,NA,NA,CASSLGTWEAFF,TGTGCCAGCAGCTTGGGAACTTGGGAAGCTTTCTTT
TRBV7-2,TRBJ2-3,few,NA,CASSFRGRSDTQYF,TGTGCCAGCAGCTTTAGAGGGAGAAGCGATACGCAGTATTTT
TRBV27,TRBJ2-5,NA,TRBD2,CASSSPPEGRGGETQYF,TGTGCCAGCAGTTCCCCCCCGGAGGGGAGGGGAGGAGAGACCCAGTACTTC
TRBV4-1,TRBJ1-1,NA,NA,CASSLSSPLDTEAFF,TGCGCCAGCAGCCTAAGCTCCCCGCTTGACACTGAAGCTTTCTTT
TRBV25-1,TRBJ2-7,NA,TRBD2,CASSDEGTSEQYF,TGTGCCAGCTCGGATGAGGGGACTAGCGAGCAGTACTTC
TRBV2,TRBJ2-7,NA,TRBD2,CASSASGTSGSLYYEQYF,TGTGCCAGCAGTGCTTCCGGGACTAGCGGGAGTCTATACTACGAGCAGTACTTC
TRBV7-6,TRBJ2-1,few,NA,CASSLGGAGNEQFF,TGTGCCAGCAGCTTAGGAGGGGCGGGGAATGAGCAGTTCTTC
TRBV11-2,TRBJ2-3,NA,TRBD2,CASSLESTSGAFTDTQYF,TGTGCCAGCAGCTTAGAGTCGACTAGCGGGGCGTTTACAGATACGCAGTATTTT
TRBV2,TRBJ2-7,NA,TRBD2,CASKPSGSPHEQYF,TGTGCCAGCAAACCTAGCGGGAGTCCCCACGAGCAGTACTTC
TRBV7-9,TRBJ2-4,NA,NA,CASSLGGQRAKNIQYF,TGTGCCAGCAGCTTAGGGGGGCAGAGGGCCAAAAACATTCAGTACTTC
TRBV6-1,TRBJ1-5,NA,NA,CASSEAPWPQHF,TGTGCCAGCAGTGAAGCCCCGTGGCCCCAGCATTTT
TRBV9,TRBJ2-3,NA,TRBD2,CASSAQGTSGSLDTQYF,TGTGCCAGCAGCGCCCAAGGGACTAGCGGGAGCTTAGATACGCAGTATTTT
TRBV5-1,TRBJ1-4,NA,NA,CASSRAGLNEKLFF,TGCGCCAGCAGCCGAGCCGGACTTAATGAAAAACTGTTTTTT
TRBV18,TRBJ1-1,NA,TRBD1,CASSPGQSEAFF,TGTGCCAGCTCACCGGGACAGAGTGAAGCTTTCTTT
TRBV12-5,TRBJ1-6,NA,NA,CASGLSQVEKLSPLHF,TGTGCTAGTGGTTTGTCACAGGTGGAGAAGCTTTCACCCCTCCACTTT
TRBV21-1,TRBJ1-2,NA,NA,CASSKVRTGDDGYTF,TGTGCCAGCAGCAAAGTTCGGACAGGGGATGATGGCTACACCTTC
TRBV7-9,TRBJ1-3,NA,NA,CASSFGTSGNTIYF,TGTGCCAGCAGCTTTGGGACATCTGGAAACACCATATATTTT
TRBV6-5,TRBJ2-7,NA,TRBD2,CAVGTSGPYEQYF,TGTGCCGTTGGGACTAGCGGACCATACGAGCAGTACTTC
TRBV29-1,TRBJ2-7,NA,TRBD1,CSVVPGQGSYEQYF,TGCAGCGTTGTCCCGGGACAGGGTTCCTACGAGCAGTACTTC
TRBV15,TRBJ1-4,once,NA,CATSPRSHEKLFF,TGTGCCACCAGCCCACGGAGTCATGAAAAACTGTTTTTT
TRBV7-3,TRBJ2-3,NA,TRBD2,CASSSLAGGVNTQYF,TGTGCCAGCAGCTCACTAGCGGGGGGAGTGAATACGCAGTATTTT
TRBV10-3,TRBJ1-4,NA,NA,CAISDSGEKLFF,TGTGCCATCAGTGACAGCGGTGAAAAACTGTTTTTT
TRBV14,TRBJ2-7,NA,NA,CASSQDGPYF,TGTGCCAGCAGCCAAGATGGGCCGTACTTC
TRBV5-4,TRBJ2-2,once,NA,CASSLPGTNTGELFF,TGTGCCAGCAGCTTGCCGGGAACGAACACCGGGGAGCTGTTTTTT